Listed here are 31 T cell receptor beta chains from one sample, sequenced in a study of blood T cell repertoires in COVID-19 (dated by TCRdb to the early 2020s). Libraries were made using the immunoSEQ multiplex PCR assay. This is the immuneACCESS table as TCRdb keeps it, with only in-frame sequences that have V and J called. A part of the clones is gone; compared with another copy, unresolved V genes explain less than half, and the rest is unexplained. For this sample the table gives approximately 400,000 clones, of which around 88% were detected only once. Of the sample, around an eighth is held by the ten largest clones. Sequencing input: peripheral blood. All receptors come from a woman aged 45-60 years with COVID-19, enrolled during active disease.

J is TRBJ2-7 and V is TRBV3-1 (or the pseudogene TRBV3-2); D gene uncertain. Trimming removed 4 bases from V and 2 bases from J, with 3 bases in between. Germline V gives CDR1 LGHDT, CDR2 YNNKEL (reference sequence). CDR3 length: 11 residues. The CDR3 coding sequence is TGTGCCAGCAGCCGCGCCTACGAGCAGTACTTC. Translation gives CASSRAYEQYF.

A few counts support this clone. The chain combines TRBV24-1 with TRBJ1-5; 8 positions match TRBD1. Unmatched junction bases numbered 7, after V lost 0 bases and J lost 7 bases. Germline CDR1 and CDR2: KGHDR and SFDVKD. The CDR3 runs 16 residues. In DNA form, the CDR3 reads TGTGCCACCAGTGATTTGGGGCAGGGGGCTGGGCAGCCCCAGCATTTT. Its translation: CATSDLGQGAGQPQHF.

V is TRBV5-6 and J is TRBJ1-2; D uncertain. V lost 6 bases and J lost 6, with 9 bases in between. Germline V gene sequence: CDR1 SGHDT, CDR2 YYEEEE. This CDR3 has 11 amino acids. This CDR3 reads CASIAGDGYTF. In DNA form, the CDR3 reads TGTGCCAGCATCGCGGGAGATGGCTACACCTTC.

The rearrangement uses TRBV27 and TRBJ2-1; unclear D gene. Trimming cost V 6 bases and J 3 bases, with 9 bases left between them. CDR3 length: 13 residues. Germline V CDR1 and CDR2: MNHEY, SMNVEV (reference sequence). The CDR3 region has the DNA TGTGCCAGCAGCCCCAAAATCTACAATGAGCAGTTCTTC. Translating it yields CASSPKIYNEQFF.

This rearrangement joins TRBV30 to TRBJ2-2; D uncertain. The V gene's germline CDR1 is GTSNPN and CDR2 SVGIG (reference sequence). Between the trimmed V and J ends, which lost 3 bases and 8 bases, there was a span of 4 bases. CDR3 length: 10 residues. The CDR3 nucleotides are TGTGCCTGGAGCGAGGGGGAGCTGTTTTTT. Its protein product is CAWSEGELFF.

The J gene is TRBJ2-2, the V gene TRBV9; 12 bases fit TRBD2. V lost 5 bases, J lost 5 bases, and 10 bases stayed unmatched. The length of the CDR3 is 17 residues. In germline, CDR1 is SGDLS, CDR2 YYNGEE. Here the CDR3 reads CASRRTGGLAGTGELFF. The CDR3 bases are TGTGCCAGCAGACGAACGGGAGGACTAGCGGGGACCGGGGAGCTGTTTTTT.

V and J are TRBV19 and TRBJ1-2; TRBD1 might be the D (6 bases). The CDR3 runs to 14 residues. Trimming shortened V by 0 bases and J by 4 bases, and 9 bases separated the two germline ends. Germline V CDR1 and CDR2: LNHDA, SQIVND (reference sequence). The CDR3 DNA reads as TGTGCCAGTAGTATAGACGGCAGGGGCTATGGCTACACCTTC. Translating gives CASSIDGRGYGYTF. Based on the CDR3 plus reference TRBV19 and TRBJ1-2, the full variable domain is DGGITQSPKYLFRKEGQNVTLSCEQNLNHDAMYWYRQDPGQGLRLIYYSQIVNDFQKGDIAEGYSVSREKKESFPLTVTSAQKNPTAFYLCASSIDGRGYGYTFGSGTRLTVV.

DNA for the CDR3: TGTGCCAGCAGCTCTTACAACAGGGGAGACTATGGCTACACCTTC. Protein product: CASSSYNRGDYGYTF. The chain recombines TRBV7-9 with TRBJ1-2; the match to TRBD1 covers 7 bases. V lost 4 bases, J lost 3 bases, and 8 bases stayed unmatched. The CDR3 runs to 15 residues. Looked up from germline, CDR1 is SEHNR and CDR2 is FQNEAQ (reference sequence).

A remark on this clone: The same CDR3 can be traced to other DNA sequences in this sample. The chain has TRBV6-1 and TRBJ1-1; unclear D gene. CDR3 length equals 14 residues. Germline V gene data show CDR1 as MNHNS and CDR2 as SASEGT. The ends were cut back, 0 bases at V and 2 bases at J, with 7 bases in the middle. CDR3 sequence reads: CASSEARGNTEAFF. As DNA, the CDR3 is TGTGCCAGCAGTGAAGCGCGGGGAAACACTGAAGCTTTCTTT.

This clone was seen just once. The genes are TRBV11-2 and TRBJ2-1, with 8 bases identical to TRBD1. This CDR3 is 15 amino acids long. The J segment lost 5 bases and the V segment lost 0 bases, leaving 3 bases of the junction unmatched. The germline V gene encodes CDR1 SGHAT and CDR2 FQNNGV. In DNA form, the CDR3 reads TGTGCCAGCAGCTTAGACAGGGGGCACCACAATGAGCAGTTCTTC. It specifies CASSLDRGHHNEQFF.

The genes are TRBV30 and TRBJ2-7, with 7 bases matching TRBD2. CDR1 is GTSNPN, CDR2 SVGIG, per germline (reference sequence). This CDR3 is built from 17 residues. Trimming at V came to 4 bases and at J to 3 bases, leaving 18 bases not matched to a gene. In DNA, the CDR3 is TGTGCCTGGAAAATGTCCGCCCTGGGTGGGGGGGACTACGAGCAGTACTTC. Amino acids: CAWKMSALGGGDYEQYF.

This clone was seen once. J is TRBJ2-2 and V is TRBV9; D remains unclear. Germline assignment: CDR1 SGDLS and CDR2 YYNGEE. The CDR3 extends over 15 amino acids. Trimming stripped 0 bases from V and 2 bases from J, with 8 bases between. CDR3 DNA sequence: TGTGCCAGCAGCGTAGGCATTACTAACACCGGGGAGCTGTTTTTT. As protein: CASSVGITNTGELFF.

The CDR3 DNA is TGTGCCAGCAGCTTCACGAACACCGGGGAGCTGTTTTTT. This translates into CASSFTNTGELFF. The J gene is TRBJ2-2, the V gene TRBV7-3; D remains ambiguous. The CDR3 extends over 13 amino acids. Trimming removed 3 bases at V and 0 bases at J, with 2 bases between. The germline V gene has CDR1 SGHTA and CDR2 FQGTGA.

The J gene is TRBJ1-3, the V gene TRBV19; D may be TRBD1 (6 bases). The V gene lost 5 bases and the J gene lost 0 bases, with 8 bases spanning the gap. Looked up from germline, CDR1 is LNHDA and CDR2 is SQIVND (reference sequence). The CDR3 extends over 14 amino acids. The CDR3 DNA reads as TGTGCCAGTAGTCCGGACAGCTCTGGAAACACCATATATTTT. Its translation: CASSPDSSGNTIYF.

CDR3 bases: TGTGCCAGCAGCGTGCAGGGGGTCGGCACAGATACGCAGTATTTT. Translated, it gives CASSVQGVGTDTQYF. The chain has TRBV5-4 and TRBJ2-3; 7 bases are shared with TRBD1. Germline lookup yields CDR1 SGHNT and CDR2 YYREEE (reference sequence). Germline trimming cut 4 bases from V and 1 base from J; bases unmatched to any gene: 6. This CDR3 is built from 15 residues.

This clone has a single count. This chain uses TRBV28 with TRBJ2-7, with TRBD1 identical over 10 bases. Germline CDR1 is MDHEN and CDR2 is SYDVKM. Trimming took 4 bases from V and 0 from J; bases not matched to a gene: 6. CDR3 length equals 16 residues. The CDR3 region has the DNA TGTGCCAGCAGTTCCCCGGGACAGGGGAGCTCCTACGAGCAGTACTTC. This encodes CASSSPGQGSSYEQYF.

As to this clone: Additional DNA sequences in this sample encode the identical CDR3. The V call is TRBV19, the J call TRBJ1-6; D is possibly TRBD1 (5 bases). Germline V gives CDR1 LNHDA, CDR2 SQIVND (reference sequence). V was clipped by 3 bases and J by 0 bases, with 12 bases between them. This CDR3 has 17 amino acids. The CDR3 nucleotides read TGTGCCAGTAGTATCGGTCAGGGAAACTCCTATAATTCACCCCTCCACTTT. Encoded protein: CASSIGQGNSYNSPLHF.

The rearrangement joins TRBV27 to TRBJ2-3; a possible D gene is TRBD1 (5 bases). Per the germline V gene, CDR1 is MNHEY and CDR2 is SMNVEV (reference sequence). V lost 0 bases and J lost 1, with 20 bases in between. The CDR3 covers 19 residues. The CDR3, as DNA: TGTGCCAGCAGTTTATCGAATTTCAACCCAAGGGGATGCACAGATACGCAGTATTTT. Protein product: CASSLSNFNPRGCTDTQYF.

This clone has only one observation. CDR3 loop: CASSPHRGIGSGANVLTF. CDR3 in DNA: TGTGCCAGCAGTCCTCACAGGGGAATAGGGTCTGGGGCCAACGTCCTGACTTTC. The chain recombines TRBV27 with TRBJ2-6, with TRBD1 matching 7 bases. The CDR3 covers 18 residues. Trimming removed 5 bases from V and 1 base from J; junction bases left unmatched: 11. Germline V gives CDR1 MNHEY, CDR2 SMNVEV (reference sequence). The full variable domain, completed using reference TRBV27 and TRBJ2-6, is EAQVTQNPRYLITVTGKKLTVTCSQNMNHEYMSWYRQDPGLGLRQIYYSMNVEVTDKGDVPEGYKVSRKEKRNFPLILESPSPNQTSLYFCASSPHRGIGSGANVLTFGAGSRLTVL.

The chain is built from TRBV7-8 and TRBJ2-1; 9 nucleotides line up with TRBD2. The CDR3 consists of 15 residues. Germline CDR1 and CDR2: SGHVS and FQNEAQ. V lost 1 base to trimming and J lost 8 bases; unmatched junction nucleotides: 6. The CDR3 DNA reads as TGTGCCAGCAGCTTAGAGGCGGGGGGGCTCCATGAGCAGTTCTTC. Translation gives CASSLEAGGLHEQFF.

V gene TRBV21-1 combines with J gene TRBJ1-4; TRBD1 was called by the table and not checked on the DNA. TRBV21-1 is termed a pseudogene. This CDR3 spans 13 amino acids. The CDR3 reads CASSNQGKEKLFF. The DNA for the CDR3 is TGTGCCAGCAGTAATCAGGGGAAGGAAAAACTGTTTTTT.

The chain joins TRBV6-5 to TRBJ1-1; 9 bases agree with TRBD1. V gave up 2 bases and J gave up 4 bases; unmatched junction bases: 8. The CDR3 loop spans 16 amino acids. Germline V CDR1 and CDR2: MNHEY, SVGAGI. The CDR3 reads CASSYPIGQGITEAFF. For the CDR3, the DNA is TGTGCCAGCAGTTACCCTATCGGACAGGGGATCACTGAAGCTTTCTTT.

The V and J genes are TRBV14 and TRBJ2-3, with a tentative D call TRBD2 (5 bases). Germline loops: CDR1 SGHDN, CDR2 FVKESK. This CDR3 has 14 residues. Trimming took 1 base from V and 6 from J, leaving 11 bases between them. This chain's CDR3 is CASSQGGIEDTQYF. CDR3 in DNA: TGTGCCAGCAGCCAAGGAGGGATTGAGGATACGCAGTATTTT.

The chain links TRBV27 to TRBJ2-7, with 12 bases identical to TRBD1. CDR3 size: 16 residues. Germline trimming cut 4 bases from V and 2 bases from J; bases unmatched to any gene: 6. CDR1 and CDR2 (germline): MNHEY, SMNVEV (reference sequence). The CDR3 sequence is CASSSGTGGSTYEQYF. CDR3 DNA: TGTGCCAGCAGTTCTGGGACAGGGGGCTCGACCTACGAGCAGTACTTC.

The rearrangement links TRBV25-1 to TRBJ1-1; D gene ambiguous. Germline loops: CDR1 MGHDK, CDR2 SYGVNS. V was cut by 10 bases and J by 4 bases, with 13 bases left in between. The CDR3 consists of 12 residues. CDR3 amino acids: CATLNTGTEAFF. In nucleotides, the CDR3 is TGTGCCACCCTTAATACGGGCACTGAAGCTTTCTTT.

The V gene is TRBV9, the J gene TRBJ2-1; TRBD2 is a possible D gene (7 bases). The CDR3 consists of 14 residues. Between the trimmed V and J ends, which lost 6 bases and 0 bases, there was a span of 10 bases. In germline, CDR1 is SGDLS, CDR2 YYNGEE. The CDR3 is CASNAGASYNEQFF. The CDR3 DNA reads TGTGCCAGCAACGCGGGGGCCTCCTACAATGAGCAGTTCTTC.

The count of this clone is one. The same CDR3 also results from other DNA sequences found in this sample. The chain couples TRBV5-1 to TRBJ1-2; the D is unclear. V shed 0 bases and J shed 2 bases, with 8 bases lying between them. CDR1 SGHRS and CDR2 YFSETQ come from the germline V gene. CDR3 size: 14 residues. The CDR3 loop is CASSLVPGNYGYTF. The CDR3, as DNA: TGCGCCAGCAGCTTGGTCCCAGGAAACTATGGCTACACCTTC. Drawing the rest from reference TRBV5-1 and TRBJ1-2, the complete variable domain is KAGVTQTPRYLIKTRGQQVTLSCSPISGHRSVSWYQQTPGQGLQFLFEYFSETQRNKGNFPGRFSGRQFSNSRSEMNVSTLELGDSALYLCASSLVPGNYGYTFGSGTRLTVV.

The genes are TRBV7-9 and TRBJ1-6; D not resolved. The CDR3 is 15 amino acids. In germline, CDR1 is SEHNR, CDR2 FQNEAQ (reference sequence). Trimming took off 1 base at V and 10 bases at J, with 14 bases between the two ends. Here the CDR3 DNA reads TGTGCCAGCAGCTTAGTCGGAGGGCAGCGGTCACCCCTCCACTTT. Its protein is CASSLVGGQRSPLHF. The full variable domain, its missing parts supplied by reference TRBV7-9 and TRBJ1-6, is DTGVSQNPRHKITKRGQNVTFRCDPISEHNRLYWYRQTLGQGPEFLTYFQNEAQLEKSRLLSDRFSAERPKGSFSTLEIQRTEQGDSAMYLCASSLVGGQRSPLHFGNGTRLTVT.

The chain carries TRBV6-5 and TRBJ1-1, with a tentative D call TRBD1 (6 bases). Trimming cost V 5 bases and J 6 bases, with 19 bases left between them. CDR1 MNHEY and CDR2 SVGAGI come from the germline V gene. This CDR3 has 15 amino acids. In nucleotides, the CDR3 is TGTGCCAGCAGTAGACAGGCCCGGGGGGGACCTGAAGCTTTCTTT. Translation gives CASSRQARGGPEAFF.

This clone has just a few counts. The chain carries TRBV19 and TRBJ2-7, with 9 bases aligning to TRBD1. Germline V gives CDR1 LNHDA, CDR2 SQIVND (reference sequence). This CDR3 region has 14 residues. With 5 bases clipped from V and 1 base from J, the junction kept 3 bases outside the gene matches. DNA of the CDR3: TGTGCCAGTAGTCCCGGGACAGGGTCCTACGAGCAGTACTTC. Its protein product is CASSPGTGSYEQYF.

The rearrangement joins TRBV11-2 to TRBJ2-3; 12 bases align to TRBD2. CDR3 length: 15 residues. Losses at the gene ends were 5 bases for V and 6 bases for J; bases not matched to a gene: 6. Looked up from germline, CDR1 is SGHAT and CDR2 is FQNNGV. CDR3 in amino acids: CASSRLAGAPDTQYF. CDR3 in DNA: TGTGCCAGCAGCCGACTAGCGGGGGCGCCGGATACGCAGTATTTT.